The 4 T cell receptor beta chains in this list originate from one sample, sequenced in a study of CD8 T cells in ankylosing spondylitis. Study-wide results and caveats: A motif in TCR beta, a set of under ten highly homologous variants, appeared characteristic of ankylosing spondylitis blood.

Antigen specificity for these receptors is unknown. TCRdb used MiXCR to reprocess the 5' RACE reads, holding one entry per CDR3 protein. Counted here are 75,000 to 95,000 distinct CDR3 sequences, roughly 9% occurring once; the ten biggest clones make up 30%. The sequenced sample was blood, either unsorted or a sorted T cell fraction (not recorded which). The receptor set was obtained from a male donor with ankylosing spondylitis.

The V gene is TRBV19, the J gene TRBJ2-1; perhaps TRBD1 as D (5 bases). Germline-derived CDR1 and CDR2 are LNHDA and SQIVND (reference sequence). The CDR3 runs 18 residues. Trimming took off 7 bases at V and 3 bases at J, with 25 bases between the two ends. CDR3 coding DNA: TGTGCCAGTACCAATTCCTCAGGTGGGGCGATTCTCTACAATGAGCAGTTCTTC. It codes for CASTNSSGGAILYNEQFF.

This clonotype was counted many times. The rearrangement links TRBV11-2 to TRBJ1-6, with D possibly TRBD1 on 6 matching bases. CDR3 length: 15 residues. Trimming took 4 bases from V and 9 from J, leaving 16 bases between them. Germline CDR1 is SGHAT and CDR2 is FQNNGV. CDR3 residues: CASSSYREVGSPLHF. CDR3 coding DNA: TGTGCCAGCAGCTCCTACAGGGAAGTGGGTTCACCCCTCCACTTT. The full variable domain, its missing parts supplied by reference TRBV11-2 and TRBJ1-6, is EAGVAQSPRYKIIEKRQSVAFWCNPISGHATLYWYQQILGQGPKLLIQFQNNGVVDDSQLPKDRFSAERLKGVDSTLKIQPAKLEDSAVYLCASSSYREVGSPLHFGNGTRLTVT.

The V gene is TRBV2, the J gene TRBJ1-5; D gene ambiguous. CDR1 SNHLY and CDR2 FYNNEI come from the germline V gene. This CDR3 has 14 residues. V was cut by 0 bases and J by 4 bases, with 7 bases left in between. The DNA for the CDR3 is TGTGCCAGCAGTGAAGCTGGCAGTAATCAGCCCCAGCATTTT. Encoded protein: CASSEAGSNQPQHF.

This sequence joins TRBV2 and TRBJ2-7; no clear D gene. The V end was cut by 1 base, the J end by 3 bases, with 4 bases between. This CDR3 has 12 amino acids. Germline CDR1 and CDR2: SNHLY and FYNNEI. CDR3 region: CASSEVYYEQYF. CDR3 DNA: TGTGCCAGCAGTGAAGTATACTACGAGCAGTACTTC.